This passage covers 20 T cell receptor beta chains from one sample sequenced in a study of identical twins. TCRdb processed the 5' RACE reads anew with MiXCR; each CDR3 protein has one entry. The sample consists of about 100,000 distinct CDR3 sequences, roughly 6% of them appearing once. The sample consisted of memory T cells sorted from blood. Source of these receptors: a woman aged 45-59 years in good health.

This clonotype has at least ten counts. The chain carries TRBV13 and TRBJ2-5; TRBD2 matches 14 bases. J was trimmed by 5 bases and V by 3 bases; bases with no gene match: 2. CDR3 length: 15 amino acids. Germline lookup yields CDR1 PRHDT and CDR2 FYEKMQ (reference sequence). CDR3 nucleotide sequence: TGTGCCAGCAGCTTCCGGACTAGCGGGAGGGAGACCCAGTACTTC. Protein sequence: CASSFRTSGRETQYF.

This clonotype was detected many times. The junction differs from germline at one of its ends, possibly a read error. This chain connects TRBV29-1 to TRBJ2-2; 9 nucleotides match TRBD1. Germline assignment: CDR1 SQVTM and CDR2 ANQGSEA. This CDR3 has 13 amino acids. CDR3 sequence (DNA): TGCAGCGGACAGGGGGTAAACATCGGGGAGCTGTTTTTT. Translated: CSGQGVNIGELFF.

This clonotype came up many times. CDR3 sequence: CASSPPRTSGHTQYF. Here the CDR3 DNA reads TGCGCCAGCAGCCCTCCTAGGACTAGCGGGCATACGCAGTATTTT. The rearrangement joins TRBV4-1 to TRBJ2-3; TRBD2 matches 11 bases. The germline V gene has CDR1 MGHRA and CDR2 YSYEKL. Unmatched junction bases numbered 7, after V lost 4 bases and J lost 7 bases. The CDR3 consists of 15 residues.

This clonotype was picked up many times. The rearrangement joins TRBV12-3 or TRBV12-4 to TRBJ1-1; TRBD1 aligns across 7 bases. V lost 5 bases, J lost 1 base, and 4 bases stayed unmatched. The CDR3 length is 14 residues. The DNA for the CDR3 is TGTGCCAGCAGTGCGGGACAGCGGAACACTGAAGCTTTCTTT. It translates to CASSAGQRNTEAFF.

This clonotype was found a few times. J is TRBJ1-5 and V is TRBV7-8, with D unresolved. The CDR3 length is 12 residues. With 2 bases removed from V and 6 bases from J, the gap between germline ends came to 5 bases. The germline V gene has CDR1 SGHVS and CDR2 FQNEAQ. The CDR3 bases are TGTGCCAGCAGCTTACCTTCTCAGCCCCAGCATTTT. Protein sequence: CASSLPSQPQHF.

This clonotype was detected ten times or more. V is TRBV6-1 and J is TRBJ2-7; D gene unclear. The germline CDR1 and CDR2 sequences are MNHNS and SASEGT. Trimming stripped 4 bases from V and 0 bases from J, with 7 bases between. The CDR3 has 13 amino acids. CDR3 nucleotides: TGTGCCAGCAGTGTGTTAAGCTCCTACGAGCAGTACGTC. It codes for CASSVLSSYEQYV.

The J gene is TRBJ2-3, the V gene TRBV12-3 or TRBV12-4, with 8 positions matching TRBD2. The V segment lost 2 bases and the J segment 2 bases; nucleotides outside the gene matches: 3. This CDR3 region has 15 residues. This chain's CDR3 is CASSLPGRATDTQYF. In DNA, the CDR3 is TGTGCCAGCAGTTTACCCGGGAGGGCCACAGATACGCAGTATTTT.

This clonotype was seen many times. This chain joins TRBV21-1 and TRBJ2-5; the table's D call, TRBD1, has no DNA check behind it. TRBV21-1 corresponds to a pseudogene. CDR3 size: 15 residues. In nucleotides, the CDR3 is TGTGCCAGCAGCGCGTCTAGCACTAGGGACGAGACCCAGTACTTC. This translates into CASSASSTRDETQYF.

The table lists this clonotype with a few counts. The chain is built from TRBV5-1 and TRBJ2-6; TRBD1 agrees at 12 bases. This CDR3 contains 19 residues. Trimming at V came to 2 bases and at J to 4 bases, leaving 10 bases not matched to a gene. CDR1 is SGHRS and CDR2 is YFSETQ in the germline V gene. CDR3 sequence: CASSFGGTGGALGANVLTF. The CDR3 DNA reads TGCGCCAGCAGCTTCGGAGGGACAGGGGGCGCTTTAGGGGCCAACGTCCTGACTTTC. Complete variable domain (other parts from reference TRBV5-1 and TRBJ2-6): KAGVTQTPRYLIKTRGQQVTLSCSPISGHRSVSWYQQTPGQGLQFLFEYFSETQRNKGNFPGRFSGRQFSNSRSEMNVSTLELGDSALYLCASSFGGTGGALGANVLTFGAGSRLTVL.

As concerns this clonotype: A much larger clone lies one base from this, so it may be a read error. The chain carries TRBV15 and TRBJ1-2, with D uncertain. CDR1 is LNHNV and CDR2 is YYDKDF in the germline V gene (reference sequence). The CDR3 loop spans 13 amino acids. The CDR3 DNA follows: TGTGCCACCAGCAGAGGAGCTAACTATGGCTACCCCTTC. Its protein product is CATSRGANYGYPF.

This clonotype was seen ten or more times. V usage is TRBV12-3 or TRBV12-4 and J usage is TRBJ2-5, with 14 bases that match TRBD2. This CDR3 is built from 16 residues. V lost 5 bases to trimming and J lost 5 bases; unmatched junction nucleotides: 7. The CDR3 is CASSLGLAGVAETQYF. CDR3 nucleotide sequence: TGTGCCAGCAGTCTGGGACTAGCGGGAGTGGCGGAGACCCAGTACTTC.

The rearrangement uses TRBV7-8 and TRBJ2-1; 7 nucleotides match TRBD2. Trimming took 2 bases from V and 8 from J; bases not matched to a gene: 6. The CDR3 spans 14 residues. Germline CDR1 SGHVS, CDR2 FQNEAQ. CDR3: CASSLRTSNYEQFF. CDR3 bases: TGTGCCAGCAGCTTACGGACTAGTAACTATGAGCAGTTCTTC.

The CDR3 is CATSDFGREETQYF. CDR3 in DNA: TGTGCCACCAGTGATTTCGGCAGAGAAGAGACCCAGTACTTC. The chain combines TRBV24-1 with TRBJ2-5; D is unresolved. From germline, CDR1 is KGHDR and CDR2 SFDVKD. The CDR3 loop spans 14 amino acids. The V and J ends lost 1 base and 3 bases respectively, with 8 bases between them.

This clonotype was seen many times. This chain links TRBV29-1 with TRBJ2-2; TRBD2 matches 8 bases. In germline, CDR1 is SQVTM, CDR2 ANQGSEA. The ends lost 5 bases at V and 6 bases at J; junction bases unmatched: 11. CDR3 size: 15 residues. The CDR3 protein is CSVSDSGSVAGELFF. CDR3 DNA sequence: TGCAGCGTTTCGGACAGCGGGAGTGTAGCCGGGGAGCTGTTTTTT.

This clonotype was seen a handful of times. CDR3 region: CSAGLGVKNIQYF. Here the CDR3 DNA reads TGCAGTGCTGGTTTGGGGGTCAAAAACATTCAGTACTTC. The chain couples TRBV20-1 to TRBJ2-4; tentatively, D is TRBD1 or TRBD2 (5 bases each). V dropped 5 bases and J dropped 3 bases, with 11 bases sitting between them. The CDR3 covers 13 residues. The germline CDR1 and CDR2 sequences are DFQATT and SNEGSKA (reference sequence).

This clonotype was detected many times. The genes are TRBV2 and TRBJ2-7; unclear D gene. The V and J ends lost 10 bases and 3 bases respectively, with 19 bases between them. The germline gives CDR1 SNHLY, CDR2 FYNNEI. The CDR3 spans 14 residues. CDR3 sequence (DNA): TGTGCCACCCTTCGTTCGTACATCGACTACGAGCAGTACGTC. This sequence encodes CATLRSYIDYEQYV.

This clonotype was seen only a few times. Here the CDR3 DNA reads TGTGCCAGCAGTTACCTCCGGACCAGTTCTATGGGCTACACCTTC. Translated, it gives CASSYLRTSSMGYTF. The chain combines TRBV6-2 or TRBV6-3 with TRBJ1-2; D remains unclear. The CDR3 has 15 amino acids. V shed 2 bases and J shed 8 bases, with 18 bases lying between them. Germline V gene sequence: CDR1 MNHEY, CDR2 SVGEGT.

This clonotype was observed many times. The chain uses TRBV5-1 and TRBJ2-2; D is unclear. V lost 1 base and J 4 bases, leaving 8 bases between the germline ends. CDR3 length: 14 residues. Germline loops: CDR1 SGHRS, CDR2 YFSETQ. CDR3 bases: TGCGCCAGCAGCTTGCTCATGAGCACCGGGGAGCTGTTTTTT. This translates into CASSLLMSTGELFF.

The rearrangement uses TRBV28 and TRBJ1-1; D unresolved. Germline V gene sequence: CDR1 MDHEN, CDR2 SYDVKM. Trimming left V 3 bases short and J 0 bases short, with 14 bases between. The CDR3 spans 16 residues. The CDR3 protein is CASSFMPPPMNTEAFF. Written as DNA, the CDR3 is TGTGCCAGCAGTTTCATGCCGCCCCCCATGAACACTGAAGCTTTCTTT.

The sample holds many counts of this clonotype. This rearrangement joins TRBV6-1 to TRBJ2-3; D might be TRBD2 (6 bases). CDR3 size: 13 residues. V lost 8 bases, J lost 5 bases, and 14 bases lay in between. CDR1 and CDR2 (germline): MNHNS, SASEGT. In DNA form, the CDR3 reads TGTGCCAGCCGGGGTGAAGCGGGAGATACGCAGTATTTT. Its protein is CASRGEAGDTQYF.